Presented here are 29 T cell receptor beta chains from one specimen sequenced in a study of human T cells and chemical hapten exposure. Each CDR3 protein gets one entry after TCRdb re-called the RACE reads with MiXCR. The sample lists more than 70,000 distinct CDR3 sequences, 7.5% to 9.5% occurring once. Time point of the sample: pre-sensitization, week 0. Treatment here: therapeutic diphenylcyclopropenone sensitization with weekly scalp DPC. This material consisted of whole blood, taken in connection with sensitization to the hapten diphenylcyclopropenone (DPC). The source is a man aged 40-50 years with alopecia areata. Some clones in this sample may be carry-over from other donors' samples.

Concerning this clonotype itself: Being one base from a much bigger clone, this may be a read error. The chain couples TRBV20-1 to TRBJ1-5; D ambiguous. The CDR3 length is 13 residues. Germline V gene lookup returns CDR1 DFQATT and CDR2 SNEGSKA (reference sequence). DNA for the CDR3: TGCAGTTCTAGAGAGGGCCTCAATCAGCCCCAGCATTTT. Its protein is CSSREGLNQPQHF.

The chain has TRBV20-1 and TRBJ2-1; TRBD1 matches 12 bases. The CDR3 spans 14 residues. Trimming cost V 6 bases and J 8 bases; bases outside gene matches: 8. In germline, CDR1 is DFQATT, CDR2 SNEGSKA (reference sequence). The CDR3 is CSARGTGGWDEQFF. CDR3 coding DNA: TGCAGTGCGAGGGGGACAGGGGGCTGGGATGAGCAGTTCTTC.

Concerning this clonotype: A read error may be the cause here, since a much bigger clone is one base away. Here the CDR3 DNA reads TGTGCCAGCAGACCCCGGGACAGGGCCAACACTGAAGCTTTCTTT. Amino acid sequence: CASRPRDRANTEAFF. V gene TRBV12-3 or TRBV12-4 combines with J gene TRBJ1-1; 9 bases align to TRBD1. J lost 2 bases, V lost 6 bases, and 7 bases had no gene match. The CDR3 is 15 amino acids.

The sample holds many counts of this clonotype. The chain couples TRBV20-1 to TRBJ2-1, with D tentatively TRBD2 (6 bases). The V end was cut by 5 bases, the J end by 9 bases, with 23 bases between. This CDR3 is built from 15 residues. CDR1 is DFQATT, CDR2 SNEGSKA, per germline (reference sequence). The CDR3 loop is CSAPGTATYNGEQFF. The CDR3 region has the DNA TGCAGTGCTCCGGGGACTGCCACATACAATGGTGAGCAGTTCTTC.

The table lists this clonotype with many counts. CDR3 sequence (DNA): TGCAGCGTTGCAGGCCCAAGTTACAATGAGCAGTTCTTC. Protein product: CSVAGPSYNEQFF. The gene calls are TRBV29-1 and TRBJ2-1; D gene unclear. Trimming took off 4 bases at V and 4 bases at J, with 11 bases between the two ends. The germline V gene has CDR1 SQVTM and CDR2 ANQGSEA. The CDR3 length is 13 residues.

The table lists this clonotype with a few counts. The chain recombines TRBV28 with TRBJ2-1, with 8 bases identical to TRBD2. The ends lost 6 bases at V and 0 bases at J; junction bases unmatched: 4. CDR3 length equals 15 residues. Per germline, CDR1 MDHEN and CDR2 SYDVKM. CDR3 nucleotide sequence: TGTGCCAGCAGCTATAGCGGGAACTCCTACAATGAGCAGTTCTTC. Protein: CASSYSGNSYNEQFF.

This clonotype was recorded many times. The rearrangement joins TRBV29-1 to TRBJ2-3, with D perhaps TRBD2 (7 bases). V was trimmed by 4 bases and J by 1 base, leaving 18 bases between them. Germline values: CDR1 SQVTM, CDR2 ANQGSEA. The CDR3 runs 16 residues. Here the CDR3 DNA reads TGCAGCGTTGGGGGACACAGCGGGGCCCGCACAGATACGCAGTATTTT. Translation gives CSVGGHSGARTDTQYF.

This clonotype was found many times. CDR3 sequence: CASSYLASTDTQYF. The DNA of the CDR3 is TGTGCCAGCAGTTATCTGGCCAGCACAGATACGCAGTATTTT. The chain joins TRBV6-5 to TRBJ2-3; D gene unclear. CDR3 size: 14 residues. Germline V gene data show CDR1 as MNHEY and CDR2 as SVGAGI. Trimming pared 3 bases from V and 0 bases from J, leaving 7 bases between.

The gene calls are TRBV6-5 and TRBJ2-7; 9 bases are shared with TRBD1. Per the germline V gene, CDR1 is MNHEY and CDR2 is SVGAGI. V was clipped by 6 bases and J by 5 bases; unmatched bases: 5. The CDR3 length is 13 residues. The chain's CDR3 is CASSLTGGHEQYF. The CDR3 DNA reads as TGTGCCAGCAGCTTGACAGGGGGTCACGAGCAGTACTTC.

The V gene is TRBV30, the J gene TRBJ2-5; no reliable D call. Germline CDR1 is GTSNPN and CDR2 is SVGIG (reference sequence). V lost 3 bases and J 4 bases, leaving 6 bases between the germline ends. The CDR3 covers 11 residues. Here the CDR3 reads CAWSSIETQYF. The CDR3 region has the DNA TGTGCCTGGAGCAGTATAGAGACCCAGTACTTC.

This clonotype was seen at least ten times. This chain joins TRBV7-6 and TRBJ1-5, with a possible D match to TRBD1 (5 bases). V lost 0 bases to trimming and J lost 1 base, with 10 bases between them. CDR1 and CDR2 from the germline V gene are SGHVS and FNYEAQ. This CDR3 has 16 residues. Written as DNA, the CDR3 is TGTGCCAGCAGCTTAGCCGGGACGGCGAGCAATCAGCCCCAGCATTTT. Translation gives CASSLAGTASNQPQHF.

The chain employs TRBV28 and TRBJ1-2; TRBD1 matches at 7 bases. This CDR3 contains 14 residues. The V segment lost 2 bases and the J segment 5 bases; nucleotides outside the gene matches: 5. In germline, CDR1 is MDHEN, CDR2 SYDVKM. The DNA for the CDR3 is TGTGCCAGCAGTTTAAGGACAGGAGGGTATGGCTACACCTTC. It specifies CASSLRTGGYGYTF.

The chain carries TRBV25-1 and TRBJ1-4, with 7 bases matching TRBD1. CDR1 is MGHDK and CDR2 is SYGVNS in the germline V gene. The length of the CDR3 is 13 residues. V trimming: 6 bases; J trimming: 8 bases; junction bases outside the gene matches: 6. CDR3 nucleotide sequence: TGTGCCAGCAGGCGACAGGGTGACGAAAAACTGTTTTTT. It codes for CASRRQGDEKLFF.

This clonotype was seen ten or more times. The gene calls are TRBV27 and TRBJ2-7; a possible D gene is TRBD1 (5 bases). CDR3 length: 16 amino acids. Germline V gene sequence: CDR1 MNHEY, CDR2 SMNVEV (reference sequence). The V end lost 2 bases, the J end lost 5 bases, and 19 bases lay between the germline ends. The CDR3 loop reads CASSLRRGRWVDEQYV. DNA for the CDR3: TGTGCCAGCAGTTTAAGAAGGGGCAGGTGGGTGGACGAGCAGTACGTC.

The rearrangement uses TRBV27 and TRBJ2-1; D is undetermined. The germline V gene encodes CDR1 MNHEY and CDR2 SMNVEV (reference sequence). This CDR3 region has 13 residues. V was pared by 3 bases and J by 9 bases, with 12 bases between. CDR3 region: CASSFSHVGEQFF. As DNA, the CDR3 is TGTGCCAGCAGTTTTTCCCACGTTGGTGAGCAGTTCTTC.

This clonotype occurred many times. The rearrangement joins TRBV25-1 to TRBJ1-2; no reliable D call. CDR3 size: 14 residues. V was pared by 3 bases and J by 4 bases, with 12 bases between. Germline values: CDR1 MGHDK, CDR2 SYGVNS. The CDR3 nucleotides read TGTGCCAGCAGTGAGTCCAGAAGCGGCTATGGCTACACCTTC. This codes for CASSESRSGYGYTF.

This clonotype was seen many times. The chain has TRBV3-1 and TRBJ1-1; TRBD1 matches 9 bases. V trimming: 4 bases; J trimming: 5 bases; junction bases outside the gene matches: 5. This CDR3 spans 14 amino acids. Germline CDR1 is LGHDT and CDR2 is YNNKEL (reference sequence). CDR3 sequence (DNA): TGTGCCAGCAGCCCGGACAGGGGAATGACTGAAGCTTTCTTT. Its protein product is CASSPDRGMTEAFF.

This clonotype has a count of ten or more. This chain links TRBV20-1 with TRBJ2-3; D is perhaps TRBD2 (5 bases). CDR3 size: 15 residues. V was trimmed by 5 bases and J by 2 bases, leaving 17 bases between them. Germline CDR1 DFQATT, CDR2 SNEGSKA (reference sequence). CDR3 sequence (DNA): TGCAGTGCTCTAGCAGGAGTACTGCTCACAGATACGCAGTATTTT. It codes for CSALAGVLLTDTQYF.

This clonotype was detected many times. This sequence joins TRBV7-8 and TRBJ1-5; D is possibly TRBD1 (5 bases). Germline CDR1 SGHVS, CDR2 FQNEAQ. CDR3 length: 18 amino acids. With 4 bases removed from V and 0 bases from J, the gap between germline ends came to 19 bases. The CDR3 is CASSSKPRQQTSNQPQHF. Here the CDR3 DNA reads TGTGCCAGCAGCTCCAAACCCCGACAGCAGACTAGCAATCAGCCCCAGCATTTT.

The V call is TRBV20-1, the J call TRBJ1-2; the match to TRBD1 covers 7 bases. Germline loops: CDR1 DFQATT, CDR2 SNEGSKA (reference sequence). J was trimmed by 6 bases and V by 0 bases; bases with no gene match: 7. This CDR3 contains 14 residues. The CDR3 DNA is TGCAGTGCTAGAGACCCGGACAGGATCGATGGCTACACCTTC. As protein: CSARDPDRIDGYTF.

The chain has TRBV2 and TRBJ2-7; D call uncertain. Trimming left V 6 bases short and J 2 bases short, with 8 bases between. Germline V gene sequence: CDR1 SNHLY, CDR2 FYNNEI. This CDR3 contains 12 residues. The CDR3 sequence is CASSVVPYEQYV. The CDR3 DNA sequence: TGTGCCAGCAGCGTCGTACCCTACGAGCAGTACGTC.

This clonotype was counted many times. This rearrangement joins TRBV7-2 to TRBJ2-2; D is unclear. CDR1 is SGHTA and CDR2 is FQGNSA in the germline V gene. This CDR3 spans 14 amino acids. The V end lost 2 bases, the J end lost 6 bases, and 10 bases lay between the germline ends. CDR3 sequence: CASSLRVRAGELFF. CDR3 nucleotide sequence: TGTGCCAGCAGCTTAAGAGTTCGGGCCGGGGAGCTGTTTTTT.

This clonotype was picked up many times. This chain joins TRBV12-3 or TRBV12-4 and TRBJ1-6; 8 nucleotides match TRBD1. V trimming: 2 bases; J trimming: 10 bases; junction bases outside the gene matches: 4. The CDR3 runs 14 residues. For the CDR3, the DNA is TGTGCCAGCAGTTTACAGGGGGCGATGTCACCCCTCCACTTT. It yields the protein CASSLQGAMSPLHF.

This chain uses TRBV20-1 with TRBJ1-2; D gene ambiguous. In germline, CDR1 is DFQATT, CDR2 SNEGSKA (reference sequence). The length of the CDR3 is 16 residues. Deletions cut 0 bases from V and 6 bases from J, with 20 bases between. The CDR3, as DNA: TGCAGTGCTAGAGACCTACTAAGTGTCCCGGGCCATGGCTACACCTTC. Translated, it gives CSARDLLSVPGHGYTF.

Ten or more counts support this clonotype. The rearrangement joins TRBV16 to TRBJ2-7; TRBD2 might be the D (5 bases). Germline V lookup: CDR1 KGHSY, CDR2 FQNENV. The CDR3 spans 14 residues. V lost 4 bases and J 6 bases, leaving 16 bases between the germline ends. DNA for the CDR3: TGTGCCAGCAGCCGAGGGCGGCGATCTGTCGAGCAGTACTTC. The encoded protein is CASSRGRRSVEQYF.

This clonotype was counted many times. This rearrangement joins TRBV7-8 to TRBJ1-5, with 8 bases fitting TRBD1. The V and J ends lost 2 bases and 6 bases, in that order; junction bases with no gene match: 9. Germline assignment: CDR1 SGHVS and CDR2 FQNEAQ. This CDR3 region has 16 residues. CDR3 in DNA: TGTGCCAGCAGCTTACTCCTCAGGGGGCGAGGTCAGCCCCAGCATTTT. It specifies CASSLLLRGRGQPQHF.

A few counts support this clonotype. This rearrangement joins TRBV18 to TRBJ2-1; D remains unclear. Germline lookup yields CDR1 KGHSH and CDR2 LQKENI. With 1 base removed from V and 9 bases from J, the gap between germline ends came to 19 bases. The CDR3 has 16 amino acids. The CDR3 reads CASSPLILVVGTEQFF. The CDR3 bases are TGTGCCAGCTCACCACTGATTTTAGTAGTGGGCACTGAGCAGTTCTTC.

This clonotype was found a few times. The rearrangement links TRBV5-4 to TRBJ2-6, with a tentative D call TRBD1 (6 bases). CDR3 length equals 16 residues. Trimming cost V 1 base and J 4 bases, with 12 bases left between them. Germline V gene sequence: CDR1 SGHNT, CDR2 YYREEE (reference sequence). The CDR3 region has the DNA TGTGCCAGCAGCTTGTTAACAGGGCTCGGGGCCAACGTCCTGACTTTC. Translated: CASSLLTGLGANVLTF.

The J gene is TRBJ2-5, the V gene TRBV7-2; the D is unclear. Trimming left V 4 bases short and J 5 bases short, with 5 bases between. The germline V gene has CDR1 SGHTA and CDR2 FQGNSA. This CDR3 region has 11 residues. In DNA form, the CDR3 reads TGTGCCAGCAGCTCATGGGAGACCCAGTACTTC. Protein product: CASSSWETQYF.